One sample yielded the 31 T cell receptor beta chains listed below, sequenced in a study of cytomegalovirus exposure and HLA in healthy donors. This PCR relied on a set of 60 Vbeta primers and 13 Jbeta primers. Generated by immunoSEQ multiplex PCR, the TCRdb table keeps only in-frame clones and is missing some. The table lists approximately 160,000 clones, 65% to 80% of them singletons. What was sequenced was PBMCs. The receptors were sampled from a woman aged 30 to 39 in good health and CMV-seronegative.

The chain couples TRBV5-8 to TRBJ2-5; TRBD1 matches at 10 bases. The CDR3 extends over 17 amino acids. Trimming at V came to 4 bases and at J to 5 bases, leaving 14 bases not matched to a gene. The germline V gene encodes CDR1 SGHTS and CDR2 YDEGEE. In nucleotides, the CDR3 is TGTGCCAGCAGCGCCTCTTACCGGGACAGGGGATCGGAGACCCAGTACTTC. This gives the protein CASSASYRDRGSETQYF.

The chain recombines TRBV7-2 with TRBJ2-7, with 10 nucleotides matching TRBD1. Germline CDR1 and CDR2: SGHTA and FQGNSA. The CDR3 is 15 residues long. Trimming cost V 1 base and J 2 bases; bases outside gene matches: 2. The CDR3 nucleotides are TGTGCCAGCAGCTTAGGGACAGGGGGACCCTACGAGCAGTACTTC. Protein sequence: CASSLGTGGPYEQYF. The whole variable domain, filled in from reference TRBV7-2 and TRBJ2-7, reads GAGVSQSPSNKVTEKGKDVELRCDPISGHTALYWYRQSLGQGLEFLIYFQGNSAPDKSGLPSDRFSAERTGGSVSTLTIQRTQQEDSAVYLCASSLGTGGPYEQYFGPGTRLTVT.

J is TRBJ1-1 and V is TRBV6-6; D gene uncertain. CDR3 length: 14 residues. Trimming left V 6 bases short and J 2 bases short, with 13 bases between. Germline-derived CDR1 and CDR2 are MNHNY and SVGAGI (reference sequence). CDR3 bases: TGTGCCAGCAGGGGCCGGATAGGAAACACTGAAGCTTTCTTT. This encodes CASRGRIGNTEAFF.

The chain couples TRBV5-6 to TRBJ2-7, with TRBD1 identical over 7 bases. Per germline, CDR1 SGHDT and CDR2 YYEEEE. The CDR3 has 14 residues. Losses at the gene ends were 3 bases for V and 2 bases for J; bases not matched to a gene: 5. In DNA, the CDR3 is TGTGCCAGCAGCTCCGGGACAGCGACCTACGAGCAGTACTTC. This sequence encodes CASSSGTATYEQYF.

The chain is built from TRBV6-1 and TRBJ2-7, with D maybe TRBD2 (6 bases). Trimming pared 4 bases from V and 0 bases from J, leaving 13 bases between. CDR1 MNHNS and CDR2 SASEGT come from the germline V gene. This CDR3 spans 15 amino acids. In nucleotides, the CDR3 is TGTGCCAGCAGTGGCGGGGACTTCAGCTCCTACGAGCAGTACTTC. Translation: CASSGGDFSSYEQYF.

Regarding this clone: The sample carries other DNA sequences with the same CDR3. J is TRBJ2-3 and V is TRBV19, with a tentative D call TRBD2 (6 bases). CDR1 LNHDA and CDR2 SQIVND come from the germline V gene (reference sequence). V was shortened by 6 bases and J by 3 bases, with 10 bases between the two germline ends. The CDR3 contains 13 residues. As DNA, the CDR3 is TGTGCCAGTAGGCCGACTAGTACAGATACGCAGTATTTT. Amino acids: CASRPTSTDTQYF.

This clone was detected only a few times. The chain links TRBV18 to TRBJ2-7; TRBD1 aligns across 9 bases. Trimming took 3 bases from V and 5 from J; bases not matched to a gene: 8. The V gene's germline CDR1 is KGHSH and CDR2 LQKENI. The CDR3 is 15 amino acids. CDR3 in DNA: TGTGCCAGCTCACCGATGGGACAGGGCCTCAACGAGCAGTACTTC. Amino acids: CASSPMGQGLNEQYF.

V usage is TRBV5-1 and J usage is TRBJ2-2; maybe TRBD2 (6 bases). There are 16 residues in the CDR3. The V end lost 0 bases, the J end lost 4 bases, and 13 bases lay between the germline ends. Germline-derived CDR1 and CDR2 are SGHRS and YFSETQ. CDR3 protein: CASSLALARATGELFF. CDR3 bases: TGCGCCAGCAGCTTGGCTCTAGCGCGGGCCACCGGGGAGCTGTTTTTT.

This chain uses TRBV7-3 with TRBJ2-1; 7 bases fit TRBD1. CDR3 length: 15 residues. With V trimmed by 5 bases and J by 2 bases, 6 bases remained unmatched. The germline CDR1 and CDR2 sequences are SGHTA and FQGTGA. The CDR3 sequence: CASSPRQGAYNEQFF. In DNA form, the CDR3 reads TGTGCCAGCAGCCCCCGACAGGGTGCCTACAATGAGCAGTTCTTC. Drawing the rest from reference TRBV7-3 and TRBJ2-1, the complete variable domain is GAGVSQTPSNKVTEKGKYVELRCDPISGHTALYWYRQSLGQGPEFLIYFQGTGAADDSGLPNDRFFAVRPEGSVSTLKIQRTERGDSAVYLCASSPRQGAYNEQFFGPGTRLTVL.

This chain uses TRBV19 with TRBJ2-2; D is ambiguous. V lost 7 bases, J lost 6 bases, and 6 bases lay in between. This CDR3 comprises 11 residues. Germline lookup yields CDR1 LNHDA and CDR2 SQIVND (reference sequence). Here the CDR3 DNA reads TGTGCCAGTACCGTTGCCGGGGAGCTGTTTTTT. Its translation is CASTVAGELFF. Full variable domain (missing parts from reference TRBV19 and TRBJ2-2): DGGITQSPKYLFRKEGQNVTLSCEQNLNHDAMYWYRQDPGQGLRLIYYSQIVNDFQKGDIAEGYSVSREKKESFPLTVTSAQKNPTAFYLCASTVAGELFFGEGSRLTVL.

The rearrangement links TRBV7-7 to TRBJ2-3; 12 bases map to TRBD2. J lost 3 bases, V lost 1 base, and 2 bases had no gene match. CDR1 SSHAT and CDR2 FNYEAQ come from the germline V gene (reference sequence). The CDR3 spans 16 residues. The CDR3 region is CASSLGTSGTTDTQYF. CDR3 bases: TGTGCCAGCAGCTTAGGGACTAGCGGGACTACAGATACGCAGTATTTT.

This chain links TRBV7-2 with TRBJ1-6, with D unclear. From germline, CDR1 is SGHTA and CDR2 FQGNSA. Deletions cut 5 bases from V and 7 bases from J, with 12 bases between. The CDR3 has 14 residues. The CDR3 DNA reads as TGTGCCAGCAGCATGACTGCCGGAAATTCACCCCTCCACTTT. Protein product: CASSMTAGNSPLHF.

The genes are TRBV19 and TRBJ2-7, with TRBD2 identical over 7 bases. V dropped 5 bases and J dropped 0; count of bases not matched to a gene: 4. The CDR3 contains 14 residues. CDR1 is LNHDA and CDR2 is SQIVND in the germline V gene (reference sequence). CDR3 nucleotides: TGTGCCAGTAGTGGAGCGGGATACTCCTACGAGCAGTACTTC. The encoded protein is CASSGAGYSYEQYF.

The J gene is TRBJ1-4, the V gene TRBV7-2, with 9 nucleotides matching TRBD1. Germline values: CDR1 SGHTA, CDR2 FQGNSA. The CDR3 is 14 residues long. V trimming: 4 bases; J trimming: 3 bases; junction bases outside the gene matches: 0. CDR3 nucleotide sequence: TGTGCCAGCAGCTGGGACAGGGCTAATGAAAAACTGTTTTTT. It specifies CASSWDRANEKLFF.

The rearrangement links TRBV7-9 to TRBJ2-2; unclear D gene. Germline CDR1 SEHNR, CDR2 FQNEAQ (reference sequence). CDR3 length: 16 amino acids. Trimming pared 1 base from V and 11 bases from J, leaving 20 bases between. DNA of the CDR3: TGTGCCAGCAGCTTAGTCGGAGTGGAAGTTGCTCAAGAGCTGTTTTTT. This encodes CASSLVGVEVAQELFF.

V and J are TRBV5-1 and TRBJ2-7, with D possibly matching TRBD1 (6 bases). From germline, CDR1 is SGHRS and CDR2 YFSETQ. Deletions cut 0 bases from V and 6 bases from J, with 13 bases between. CDR3 length: 14 residues. CDR3 nucleotides: TGCGCCAGCAGCTTGGACAGGGTCTACGGCGAGCAGTACTTC. Translation gives CASSLDRVYGEQYF.

The chain employs TRBV4-3 and TRBJ2-7, with 9 bases aligning to TRBD1. This CDR3 has 14 residues. The junction had 2 bases not matched to a gene; V was cut back by 4 bases and J by 1 base. The germline V gene encodes CDR1 LGHNA and CDR2 YSLEER. The CDR3 DNA sequence: TGCGCCAGCAGCCCCGGGACAGGGTCCTACGAGCAGTACTTC. The encoded protein is CASSPGTGSYEQYF.

This clone was found a few times. V and J are TRBV6-6 and TRBJ1-1; D not resolved. Trimming cost V 0 bases and J 10 bases, with 12 bases left between them. Looked up from germline, CDR1 is MNHNY and CDR2 is SVGAGI (reference sequence). The CDR3 is made up of 13 amino acids. The CDR3 DNA sequence: TGTGCCAGCAGTTACTCGAGTCCGGGAGGAGCTTTCTTT. This encodes CASSYSSPGGAFF.

The chain uses TRBV9 and TRBJ1-2; unclear D gene. The CDR3 has 12 amino acids. In germline, CDR1 is SGDLS, CDR2 YYNGEE. The V gene lost 1 base and the J gene lost 7 bases, with 8 bases spanning the gap. The CDR3 nucleotides read TGTGCCAGCAGCGTATCCGCAGGTGGCTACACCTTC. It yields the protein CASSVSAGGYTF. Together with reference TRBV9 and TRBJ1-2, the CDR3 gives the full variable domain: DSGVTQTPKHLITATGQRVTLRCSPRSGDLSVYWYQQSLDQGLQFLIQYYNGEERAKGNILERFSAQQFPDLHSELNLSSLELGDSALYFCASSVSAGGYTFGSGTRLTVV.

This chain uses TRBV5-4 with TRBJ1-1; TRBD1 is a possible D gene (6 bases). The CDR3 spans 17 residues. Germline V gene data show CDR1 as SGHNT and CDR2 as YYREEE (reference sequence). V was pared by 5 bases and J by 1 base, with 21 bases between. CDR3 protein: CASRGGATGSRNTEAFF. The CDR3 DNA sequence: TGTGCCAGCAGGGGGGGGGCAACAGGGTCCAGGAACACTGAAGCTTTCTTT. Complete variable domain (other parts from reference TRBV5-4 and TRBJ1-1): ETGVTQSPTHLIKTRGQQVTLRCSSQSGHNTVSWYQQALGQGPQFIFQYYREEENGRGNFPPRFSGLQFPNYSSELNVNALELDDSALYLCASRGGATGSRNTEAFFGQGTRLTVV.

The rearrangement uses TRBV28 and TRBJ2-7, with 10 bases aligning to TRBD2. This CDR3 comprises 16 residues. With V trimmed by 3 bases and J by 4 bases, 9 bases remained unmatched. CDR1 is MDHEN, CDR2 SYDVKM, per germline. CDR3 residues: CASSFLASGSKYEQYF. CDR3 nucleotide sequence: TGTGCCAGCAGTTTTTTGGCTAGCGGGAGCAAGTACGAGCAGTACTTC.

The chain couples TRBV7-9 to TRBJ1-4; D ambiguous. Trimming cost V 6 bases and J 7 bases, with 12 bases left between them. This CDR3 spans 13 amino acids. Germline CDR1 is SEHNR and CDR2 is FQNEAQ (reference sequence). CDR3 coding DNA: TGTGCCAGCAGTCGCAACCTGGCTGAAAAACTGTTTTTT. It specifies CASSRNLAEKLFF.

This clone was seen just once. This chain uses TRBV2 with TRBJ2-3; perhaps TRBD2 as D (5 bases). V lost 3 bases, J lost 0 bases, and 10 bases lay in between. This CDR3 is 15 amino acids long. CDR1 SNHLY and CDR2 FYNNEI come from the germline V gene. This CDR3 reads CASSDSGVSTDTQYF. CDR3 coding DNA: TGTGCCAGCAGTGACAGCGGAGTTAGCACAGATACGCAGTATTTT.

V is TRBV2 and J is TRBJ1-1; TRBD1 aligns across 9 bases. The CDR3 sequence is 13 residues long. The J segment lost 5 bases and the V segment lost 10 bases, leaving 8 bases of the junction unmatched. Per germline, CDR1 SNHLY and CDR2 FYNNEI. The DNA for the CDR3 is TGTGCCACCTCACAGGGGGCAAGAACTGAAGCTTTCTTT. Protein product: CATSQGARTEAFF.

The chain links TRBV28 to TRBJ2-4; 7 positions agree with TRBD2. The CDR3 is made up of 15 amino acids. From germline, CDR1 is MDHEN and CDR2 SYDVKM. Unmatched junction bases numbered 9, after V lost 5 bases and J lost 5 bases. The CDR3, as DNA: TGTGCCAGCAGTGCCGGGGGGTCCCTTGAAAACATTCAGTACTTC. It translates to CASSAGGSLENIQYF.

This chain connects TRBV30 to TRBJ2-1; 11 bases line up with TRBD2. CDR3 length: 14 residues. The V gene's germline CDR1 is GTSNPN and CDR2 SVGIG (reference sequence). Trimming removed 0 bases from V and 14 bases from J; junction bases left unmatched: 9. The chain's CDR3 is CAWSVQLAGVLEFF. CDR3 bases: TGTGCCTGGAGTGTACAACTAGCGGGAGTATTGGAGTTCTTC.

This chain connects TRBV15 to TRBJ1-2; D remains unclear. Germline V gives CDR1 LNHNV, CDR2 YYDKDF (reference sequence). This CDR3 has 14 residues. The germline V and J ends were trimmed by 0 bases and 6 bases, with 11 bases remaining between them. This chain's CDR3 is CATSRDWRAHGYTF. CDR3 DNA sequence: TGTGCCACCAGCAGAGATTGGCGGGCCCATGGCTACACCTTC. The whole variable domain, filled in from reference TRBV15 and TRBJ1-2, reads DAMVIQNPRYQVTQFGKPVTLSCSQTLNHNVMYWYQQKSSQAPKLLFHYYDKDFNNEADTPDNFQSRRPNTSFCFLDIRSPGLGDTAMYLCATSRDWRAHGYTFGSGTRLTVV.

This clone was counted only a few times. The chain combines TRBV4-3 with TRBJ2-5; no firm D call. The tail of the sequence fits TRBJ2-7 better, so the J call may be wrong. The germline V gene encodes CDR1 LGHNA and CDR2 YSLEER. The CDR3 totals 11 residues. CDR3: CASSQNYEQYF. CDR3 coding DNA: TGCGCCAGCAGCCAAAACTACGAGCAGTACTTC.

The sample holds a few counts of this clone. The rearrangement joins TRBV7-8 to TRBJ2-7, with D perhaps matching TRBD2 (5 bases). The CDR3 is 14 amino acids. CDR1 is SGHVS and CDR2 is FQNEAQ in the germline V gene. Trimming removed 8 bases from V and 5 bases from J, with 19 bases in between. In nucleotides, the CDR3 is TGTGCCAGCTCCGACCTGGAGGTCCTCAACGAGCAGTACTTC. The encoded protein is CASSDLEVLNEQYF.

The CDR3 bases are TGCGCCAGCAGCGTGGTGGGGGCAGGAAGCACTGAAGCTTTCTTT. Translating it yields CASSVVGAGSTEAFF. The chain recombines TRBV5-1 with TRBJ1-1; TRBD1 is a possible D gene (6 bases). The V and J ends lost 4 bases and 4 bases respectively, with 17 bases between them. The CDR3 is made up of 15 amino acids. The germline gives CDR1 SGHRS, CDR2 YFSETQ. The full variable domain, completed using reference TRBV5-1 and TRBJ1-1, is KAGVTQTPRYLIKTRGQQVTLSCSPISGHRSVSWYQQTPGQGLQFLFEYFSETQRNKGNFPGRFSGRQFSNSRSEMNVSTLELGDSALYLCASSVVGAGSTEAFFGQGTRLTVV.

This chain uses TRBV19 with TRBJ2-5; TRBD2 matches at 8 bases. The V gene end was trimmed by 1 base and the J gene end by 11 bases; junction bases not matched to a gene: 6. The CDR3 is 13 amino acids. CDR1 LNHDA and CDR2 SQIVND come from the germline V gene (reference sequence). The CDR3 region is CASSIAGGPGQYF. CDR3 nucleotides: TGTGCCAGTAGTATAGCGGGAGGGCCGGGGCAGTACTTC.